This T cell receptor beta chain originates from a study of cytomegalovirus exposure and HLA in healthy donors. Study outcomes and limitations: Per a prior analysis, the majority of TCR beta V segments were productive roughly 90% or roughly 30% of the time. Near-uniform donor sequencing depth was presumed by presence/absence analyses. A later analysis linked a missense DCLRE1C variant to TCR beta V- and J-gene trimming. Versus the approximately 720-donor mean, an Asian-associated ancestry cluster reportedly showed fewer N-insertions in a later analysis.

Trimming at V came to 8 bases and at J to 4 bases, leaving 4 bases not matched to a gene. Germline V CDR1 and CDR2: LNHNV, YYDKDF (reference sequence). The CDR3 runs to 13 residues. To note about this clone: Its antigen is as yet unknown.

Vbeta (60) and Jbeta (13) primers were used in the PCR. Using immunoSEQ multiplex PCR, the repertoire was profiled, and TCRdb retains in-frame clones only, with some absent. The table shows 180,000 or so clones, with around 83% occurring only once. The origin of this receptor is a woman aged 45-65 years in good health and CMV-seropositive. What was sequenced was PBMCs. V usage is TRBV15 and J usage is TRBJ1-4, with TRBD1 identical over 7 bases. CDR3 protein: CATGTELNEKLFF. Written as DNA, the CDR3 is TGTGCCACCGGGACAGAGCTTAATGAAAAACTGTTTTTT.